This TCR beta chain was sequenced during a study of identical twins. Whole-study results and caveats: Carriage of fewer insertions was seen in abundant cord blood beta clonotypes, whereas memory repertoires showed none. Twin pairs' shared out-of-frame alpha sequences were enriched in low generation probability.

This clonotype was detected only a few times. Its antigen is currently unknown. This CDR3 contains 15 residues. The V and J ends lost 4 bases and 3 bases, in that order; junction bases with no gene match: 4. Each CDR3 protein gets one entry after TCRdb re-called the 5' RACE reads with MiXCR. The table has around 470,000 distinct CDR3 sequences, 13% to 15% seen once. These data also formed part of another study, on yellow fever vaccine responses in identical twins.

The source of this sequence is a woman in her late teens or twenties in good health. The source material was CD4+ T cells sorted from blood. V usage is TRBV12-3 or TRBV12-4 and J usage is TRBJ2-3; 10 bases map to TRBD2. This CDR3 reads CASSYSSGRTDTQYF. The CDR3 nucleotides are TGTGCCAGCAGTTATTCTAGCGGGAGAACAGATACGCAGTATTTT.